This T cell receptor (beta chain) came from a study of T cells in Graves' hyperthyroidism and ophthalmopathy. Study results and limitations: Stable hyperthyroidism was separated from ophthalmopathy by a model based on 13 V-J features. Ophthalmopathy onset followed model prediction by a median approximately 5.9 months.

TCR beta CDR3 regions were amplified from RNA. Initially, a first-round RT-PCR of the TCR CDR3 employed the HTBI primer set. Via MiXCR, TCRdb re-called the multiplex PCR reads, giving one row per CDR3 protein. The sample has more than 600,000 distinct CDR3 sequences; about a sixth are singletons. There are many counts of this clonotype. Its specificity is not known. Patients showing uncontrolled infection, other autoimmune disease, pregnancy or lactation were ineligible. For the diagnoses, clinical symptoms, serum thyroxine and TRAb, thyroid ultrasound and orbital computed tomography were used. This receptor was identified in a man between 18 and 29 years old with Graves' hyperthyroidism. Source material: blood.

The CDR3 sequence is CATSDDQGGDYGYTF. CDR3 bases: TGTGCCACCAGTGATGACCAGGGGGGAGACTATGGCTACACCTTC. This chain uses TRBV24-1 with TRBJ1-2; 7 bases agree with TRBD1. The germline gives CDR1 KGHDR, CDR2 SFDVKD. The CDR3 contains 15 residues. V dropped 3 bases and J dropped 3; count of bases not matched to a gene: 6.